This T cell receptor (beta chain) was recovered during a study of blood T cell repertoires in COVID-19. Looking at the study overall: Material from acute and convalescent COVID-19 was sourced from the United States, Italy and Spain. The cDNA or gDNA used as material had been derived from T cells, B-cell-depleted T cells, or PBMCs.

The CDR3 covers 13 residues. Germline V gene lookup returns CDR1 MNHEY and CDR2 SMNVEV (reference sequence). The V end lost 7 bases, the J end lost 7 bases, and 14 bases lay between the germline ends. Methods used by the authors: For nucleated cells, counts were estimated from reference gene primer amplification. Only in-frame clones appear in the TCRdb table, and some are missing; sequencing was by immunoSEQ multiplex PCR. D and trimming were read from the DNA, whereas the V and J calls and clone size are those reported in that table. Of some 75,000 clones in the sample, around 89% were seen once. Sample: peripheral blood. This chain uses TRBV27 with TRBJ1-3; perhaps TRBD1 as D (5 bases). The TCR comes from a man between 60 and 75 years old with acute or convalescent COVID-19. CDR3 nucleotides: TGTGCCAGCATCCAGGGTGGTGACAACACCATATATTTT. Translating gives CASIQGGDNTIYF.